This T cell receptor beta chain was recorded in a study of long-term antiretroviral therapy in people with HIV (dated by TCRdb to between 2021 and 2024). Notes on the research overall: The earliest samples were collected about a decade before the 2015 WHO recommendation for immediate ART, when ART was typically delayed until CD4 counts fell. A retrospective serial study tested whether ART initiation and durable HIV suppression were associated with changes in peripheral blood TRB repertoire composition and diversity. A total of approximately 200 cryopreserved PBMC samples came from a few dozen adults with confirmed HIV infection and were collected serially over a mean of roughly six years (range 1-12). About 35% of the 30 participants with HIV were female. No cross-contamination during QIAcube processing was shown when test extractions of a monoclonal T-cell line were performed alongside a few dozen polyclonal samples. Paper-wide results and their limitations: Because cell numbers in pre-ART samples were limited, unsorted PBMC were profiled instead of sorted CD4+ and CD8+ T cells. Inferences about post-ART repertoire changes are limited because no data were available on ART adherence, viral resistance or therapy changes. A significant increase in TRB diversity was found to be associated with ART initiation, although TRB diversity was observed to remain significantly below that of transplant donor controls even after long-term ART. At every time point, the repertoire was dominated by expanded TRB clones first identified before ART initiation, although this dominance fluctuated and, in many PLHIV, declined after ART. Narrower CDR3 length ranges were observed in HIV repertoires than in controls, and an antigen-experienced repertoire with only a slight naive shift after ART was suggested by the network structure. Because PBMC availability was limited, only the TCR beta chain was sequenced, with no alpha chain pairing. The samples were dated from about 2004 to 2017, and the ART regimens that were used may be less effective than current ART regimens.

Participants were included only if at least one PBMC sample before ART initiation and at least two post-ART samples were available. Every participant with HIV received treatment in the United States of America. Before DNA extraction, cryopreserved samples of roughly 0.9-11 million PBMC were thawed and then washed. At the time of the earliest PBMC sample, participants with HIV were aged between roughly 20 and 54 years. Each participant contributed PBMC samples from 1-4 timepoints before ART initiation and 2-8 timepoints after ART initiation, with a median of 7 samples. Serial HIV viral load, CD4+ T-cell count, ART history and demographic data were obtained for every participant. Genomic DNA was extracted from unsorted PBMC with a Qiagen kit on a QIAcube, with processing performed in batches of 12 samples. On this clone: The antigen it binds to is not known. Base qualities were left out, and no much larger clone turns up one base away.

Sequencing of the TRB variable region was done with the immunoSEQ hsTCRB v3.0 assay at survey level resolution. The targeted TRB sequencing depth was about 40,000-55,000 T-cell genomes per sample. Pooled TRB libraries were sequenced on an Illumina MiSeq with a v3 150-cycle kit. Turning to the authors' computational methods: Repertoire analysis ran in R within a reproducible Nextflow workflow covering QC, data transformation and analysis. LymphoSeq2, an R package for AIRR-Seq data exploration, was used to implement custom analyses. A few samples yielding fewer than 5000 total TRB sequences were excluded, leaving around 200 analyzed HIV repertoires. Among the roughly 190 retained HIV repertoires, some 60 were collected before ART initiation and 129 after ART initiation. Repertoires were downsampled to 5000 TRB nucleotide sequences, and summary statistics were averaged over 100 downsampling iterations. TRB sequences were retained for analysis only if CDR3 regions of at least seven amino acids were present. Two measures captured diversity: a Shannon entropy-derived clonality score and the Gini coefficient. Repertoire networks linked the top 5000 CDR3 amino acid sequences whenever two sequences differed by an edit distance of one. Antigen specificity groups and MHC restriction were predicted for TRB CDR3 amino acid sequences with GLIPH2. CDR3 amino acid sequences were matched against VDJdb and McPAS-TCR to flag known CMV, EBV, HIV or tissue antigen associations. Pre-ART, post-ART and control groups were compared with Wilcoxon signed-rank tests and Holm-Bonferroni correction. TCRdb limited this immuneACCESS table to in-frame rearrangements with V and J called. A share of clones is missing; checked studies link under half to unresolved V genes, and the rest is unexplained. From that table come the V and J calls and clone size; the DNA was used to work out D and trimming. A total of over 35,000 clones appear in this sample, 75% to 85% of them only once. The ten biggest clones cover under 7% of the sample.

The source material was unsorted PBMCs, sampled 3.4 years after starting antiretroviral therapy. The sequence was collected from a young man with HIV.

The CDR3 loop reads CASSPGEGWGEQYF. The nucleotide sequence is given as TGTGCCAGCAGTCCCGGAGAAGGGTGGGGCGAGCAGTACTTC. The chain is made from TRBV27 and TRBJ2-7, with no reliable assignment of the D segment. The germline V gene (reference sequence) gives CDR1 as MNHEY and CDR2 as SMNVEV. V and J are truncated by 5 bases and 6 bases respectively, leaving an intervening sequence of 17 bases. The CDR3 runs 14 amino acids, cysteine and phenylalanine included. The DNA shown is the 42-base CDR3, in frame from base 1.